These 6 T cell receptor beta chains came from one sample sequenced in a study of T-cell reconstitution after alpha-beta-depleted transplantation in children. Unique molecular identifiers were incorporated during preparation of the TCRbeta library. TCRdb ran MiXCR on the PCR reads and lists one entry per CDR3 protein. The sample has 440,000 or so distinct CDR3 sequences, roughly two fifths seen once. The sample here was PBMCs, taken before TCRalphabeta/CD19-depleted stem cell transplant. Source of these receptors: a girl aged 2-10 years with aplastic anemia, due to receive a stem cell transplant.

V is TRBV5-5 and J is TRBJ1-1, with D unresolved. V was shortened by 2 bases and J by 2 bases, with 13 bases between the two germline ends. The CDR3 has 15 residues. Germline V gene lookup returns CDR1 SGHKS and CDR2 YYEKEE (reference sequence). The DNA of the CDR3 is TGTGCCAGCAGCTTCGGGGTCGCTCGCAACACTGAAGCTTTCTTT. This sequence encodes CASSFGVARNTEAFF.

In its sample, this clonotype was seen a few times. This chain links TRBV7-2 with TRBJ2-5; D gene uncertain. In germline, CDR1 is SGHTA, CDR2 FQGNSA. V was shortened by 4 bases and J by 2 bases, with 20 bases between the two germline ends. The CDR3 loop spans 17 amino acids. The CDR3 DNA sequence: TGTGCCAGCAGCTCCCGATTTGTTGGGGTGGGACAAGAGACCCAGTACTTC. Amino acid sequence: CASSSRFVGVGQETQYF.

This chain joins TRBV20-1 and TRBJ2-1; D not resolved. The V end lost 1 base, the J end lost 9 bases, and 13 bases lay between the germline ends. This CDR3 has 13 residues. CDR1 is DFQATT and CDR2 is SNEGSKA in the germline V gene (reference sequence). DNA for the CDR3: TGCAGTGCTAGAGTCGAATTGGAGTTTGAGCAGTTCTTC. Protein sequence: CSARVELEFEQFF.

V usage is TRBV20-1 and J usage is TRBJ1-5; D ambiguous. The length of the CDR3 is 12 residues. Germline V gene data show CDR1 as DFQATT and CDR2 as SNEGSKA (reference sequence). V was trimmed by 3 bases and J by 3 bases, leaving 6 bases between them. The CDR3 DNA reads as TGCAGTGCTAGTAAGTACAATCAGCCCCAGCATTTT. Amino acids: CSASKYNQPQHF.

This clonotype came up a few times. The chain employs TRBV7-8 and TRBJ2-2; 14 bases are shared with TRBD2. Germline V gives CDR1 SGHVS, CDR2 FQNEAQ. J gave up 4 bases and V 6 bases, and 10 bases lay outside the gene matches. The CDR3 has 18 residues. CDR3 nucleotide sequence: TGTGCCAGCAGATTCGGGACTAGCGGGGGCATCTCCACCGGGGAGCTGTTTTTT. This gives the protein CASRFGTSGGISTGELFF.

Many counts were recorded for this clonotype. The chain employs TRBV15 and TRBJ2-3; the D gene is possibly TRBD2 (6 bases). The V gene lost 6 bases and the J gene lost 1 base, with 14 bases spanning the gap. The CDR3 is 15 residues long. Germline CDR1 is LNHNV and CDR2 is YYDKDF (reference sequence). In nucleotides, the CDR3 is TGTGCCACCAGAAGGGAGGTTGAGGGCACAGATACGCAGTATTTT. It codes for CATRREVEGTDTQYF.